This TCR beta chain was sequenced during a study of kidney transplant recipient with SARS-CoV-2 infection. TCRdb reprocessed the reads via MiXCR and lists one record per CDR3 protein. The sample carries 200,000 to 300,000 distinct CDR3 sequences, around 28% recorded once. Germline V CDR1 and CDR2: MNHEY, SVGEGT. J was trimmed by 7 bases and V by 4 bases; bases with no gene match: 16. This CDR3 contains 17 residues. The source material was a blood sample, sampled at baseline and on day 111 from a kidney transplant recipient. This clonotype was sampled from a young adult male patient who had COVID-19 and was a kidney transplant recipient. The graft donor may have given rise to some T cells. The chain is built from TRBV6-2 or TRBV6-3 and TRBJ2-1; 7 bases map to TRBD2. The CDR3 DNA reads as TGTGCCAGCAGTTTTCCCCGGCTAGCGGCAGGTGGGAATGAGCAGTTCTTC. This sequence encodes CASSFPRLAAGGNEQFF.